This T cell receptor beta chain emerged from a study of T-cell reconstitution after alpha-beta-depleted transplantation in children. It was with unique molecular identifiers that the TCRbeta library was prepared. In TCRdb, the PCR reads were re-called with MiXCR into one record per CDR3 protein. The sample gives 700,000 to 950,000 distinct CDR3 sequences, roughly 15% of which show up once; roughly 4.8% is in the top ten. The V and J ends lost 4 bases and 0 bases respectively, with 10 bases between them. CDR1 is SGHRS, CDR2 YFSETQ, per germline. The CDR3 has 15 residues. The sample in question was PBMCs, mostly from graft donor cells, obtained 360 days after TCRalphabeta/CD19-depleted stem cell transplant. The rearrangement links TRBV5-1 to TRBJ2-2, with D uncertain. The TCR was taken from a male patient aged 10 to 17 who had a stem cell transplant for acute lymphoblastic leukemia, so the T cells may come from the graft donor. The CDR3 loop is CASSKPLPNTGELFF. Here the CDR3 DNA reads TGCGCCAGCAGCAAACCGCTTCCGAACACCGGGGAGCTGTTTTTT.